The 27 T cell receptor beta chains reported below all come from one sample, sequenced in a study of vaccination effects on CD4 cells after COVID-19. Here immunoSEQ multiplex PCR was the method, and the copy in TCRdb shows in-frame clones only, minus some. The table lists about 59,000 clones, roughly 78% of them singletons. Expansion of antigen-specific CD4+ T cells with viral peptide pools was carried out by the ViraFEST assay before sequencing. Culturing for 10 days preceded CD4+ T cell isolation. As their vaccination, participants received two doses of either BNT162b2 or mRNA-1273. Which antigens these TCRs recognize remains unknown. The sequences come from CD4+ T cells from PBMCs cultured with HCoV-OC43 spike peptides, collected after COVID-19 vaccination. Subset denoted: HCoV-OC43 spike overlapping peptide pool stimulation. Every receptor here comes from a human donor who received a COVID-19 vaccine.

This sequence joins TRBV2 and TRBJ2-3; TRBD2 is a possible D gene (5 bases). From germline, CDR1 is SNHLY and CDR2 FYNNEI. The CDR3 sequence is 16 residues long. V shed 0 bases and J shed 4 bases, with 14 bases lying between them. CDR3 in DNA: TGTGCCAGCAGTGAAGCGGTTCGTCGGGGTGCAGATACGCAGTATTTT. It is translated as CASSEAVRRGADTQYF.

V is TRBV5-1 and J is TRBJ1-6; 11 bases map to TRBD1. Germline V lookup: CDR1 SGHRS, CDR2 YFSETQ. Trimming at V came to 4 bases and at J to 6 bases, leaving 6 bases not matched to a gene. The CDR3 runs to 16 residues. The CDR3 DNA is TGCGCCAGCAGCCAGACCGGGACAGGGGGTAATTCACCCCTCCACTTT. Its protein is CASSQTGTGGNSPLHF.

The DNA for the CDR3 is TGCGCCAGCAGCCAATTGGCGGAGACCGGGGAGCTGTTTTTT. Protein: CASSQLAETGELFF. J is TRBJ2-2 and V is TRBV4-3; the D is unclear. This CDR3 has 14 residues. Germline-derived CDR1 and CDR2 are LGHNA and YSLEER. Trimming removed 2 bases at V and 5 bases at J, with 9 bases between.

This sequence joins TRBV3-1 (or the pseudogene TRBV3-2) and TRBJ1-5; possibly TRBD1 for D (6 bases). The CDR3 extends over 14 amino acids. CDR1 and CDR2 (germline): LGHDT, YNNKEL (reference sequence). The ends were cut back, 4 bases at V and 4 bases at J, with 11 bases in the middle. CDR3 amino acids: CASSPGQPNQPQHF. The CDR3 nucleotides read TGTGCCAGCAGCCCCGGACAGCCAAATCAGCCCCAGCATTTT.

The V call is TRBV7-9, the J call TRBJ1-2, with D uncertain. The CDR3 spans 11 residues. Trimming cost V 5 bases and J 8 bases, with 9 bases left between them. The germline CDR1 and CDR2 sequences are SEHNR and FQNEAQ (reference sequence). CDR3: CASSHTGGYTF. The CDR3 DNA reads as TGTGCCAGCAGCCACACTGGGGGCTACACCTTC.

The chain employs TRBV5-8 and TRBJ2-3, with 7 bases aligning to TRBD2. Germline values: CDR1 SGHTS, CDR2 YDEGEE. The length of the CDR3 is 17 residues. V dropped 2 bases and J dropped 4; count of bases not matched to a gene: 13. This chain's CDR3 is CASSLSASGKQPDTQYF. The DNA for the CDR3 is TGTGCCAGCAGCTTATCAGCCAGCGGGAAACAGCCAGATACGCAGTATTTT.

V gene TRBV2 combines with J gene TRBJ1-1; D is unclear. Germline-derived CDR1 and CDR2 are SNHLY and FYNNEI. This CDR3 has 14 amino acids. With 5 bases removed from V and 1 base from J, the gap between germline ends came to 11 bases. CDR3 amino acids: CASSMSVSNTEAFF. In nucleotides, the CDR3 is TGTGCCAGCAGTATGTCAGTTTCGAACACTGAAGCTTTCTTT.

The CDR3 DNA sequence: TGTGCCAGCAGTTACCGGGGTAGCAACGAGCAGTACGTC. Encoded protein: CASSYRGSNEQYV. The chain links TRBV6-6 to TRBJ2-7; possibly TRBD2 for D (5 bases). Germline loops: CDR1 MNHNY, CDR2 SVGAGI (reference sequence). This CDR3 has 13 amino acids. Trimming left V 2 bases short and J 5 bases short, with 10 bases between.

In DNA, the CDR3 is TGTGCCAGCAGCTTACTTCGGGGCTACACCTTC. Amino acids: CASSLLRGYTF. This chain connects TRBV7-2 to TRBJ1-2; D gene unclear. CDR1 and CDR2 from the germline V gene are SGHTA and FQGNSA. The CDR3 loop spans 11 amino acids. V lost 2 bases, J lost 8 bases, and 6 bases lay in between. Variable domain in full (rest from reference TRBV7-2 and TRBJ1-2): GAGVSQSPSNKVTEKGKDVELRCDPISGHTALYWYRQSLGQGLEFLIYFQGNSAPDKSGLPSDRFSAERTGGSVSTLTIQRTQQEDSAVYLCASSLLRGYTFGSGTRLTVV.

This chain uses TRBV10-1 with TRBJ1-3, with D perhaps matching TRBD1 (5 bases). Germline V CDR1 and CDR2: WNHNN, SYGVQD (reference sequence). Trimming took 6 bases from V and 0 from J, leaving 15 bases between them. The CDR3 sequence is 16 residues long. The CDR3 here is CASSDEGDPSGNTIYF. DNA for the CDR3: TGCGCCAGCAGCGATGAAGGGGATCCCTCTGGAAACACCATATATTTT.

The chain recombines TRBV6-6 with TRBJ1-1; the D is unclear. Germline V lookup: CDR1 MNHNY, CDR2 SVGAGI (reference sequence). The CDR3 runs to 15 residues. V lost 6 bases, J lost 1 base, and 15 bases lay in between. This chain's CDR3 is CASSLSGFWNTEAFF. CDR3 bases: TGTGCCAGCAGCCTCTCGGGATTTTGGAACACTGAAGCTTTCTTT.

The gene calls are TRBV24-1 and TRBJ2-7; perhaps TRBD1 as D (6 bases). The CDR3 runs 16 residues. V lost 1 base and J 4 bases, leaving 16 bases between the germline ends. Germline-derived CDR1 and CDR2 are KGHDR and SFDVKD. CDR3 sequence (DNA): TGTGCCACCAGTGATTTAGAAGGGAGAACAGGGTACGAGCAGTACGTC. It yields the protein CATSDLEGRTGYEQYV.

This clone was seen more than once but under ten times. The chain combines TRBV4-1 with TRBJ2-2; a possible D gene is TRBD1 (5 bases). V was trimmed by 4 bases and J by 6 bases, leaving 12 bases between them. Germline-derived CDR1 and CDR2 are MGHRA and YSYEKL. The CDR3 totals 14 residues. The CDR3 spells CASSRQQASGELFF. The CDR3 DNA follows: TGCGCCAGCAGCCGCCAACAGGCGTCCGGGGAGCTGTTTTTT.

The rearrangement uses TRBV10-3 and TRBJ2-3; 7 bases align to TRBD1. Germline assignment: CDR1 ENHRY and CDR2 SYGVKD. V gave up 3 bases and J gave up 3 bases; unmatched junction bases: 3. This CDR3 region has 14 residues. In nucleotides, the CDR3 is TGTGCCATCAGTGACCCGGACAGGACAGATACGCAGTATTTT. This encodes CAISDPDRTDTQYF.

The V call is TRBV19, the J call TRBJ1-3, with D unresolved. This CDR3 contains 15 residues. V was cut by 3 bases and J by 0 bases, with 9 bases left in between. CDR1 and CDR2 (germline): LNHDA, SQIVND (reference sequence). CDR3 sequence reads: CASSIARSSGNTIYF. In DNA, the CDR3 is TGTGCCAGTAGTATTGCCCGTAGCTCTGGAAACACCATATATTTT.

The rearrangement uses TRBV6-5 and TRBJ2-2, with D perhaps TRBD2 (6 bases). The V gene lost 8 bases and the J gene lost 5 bases, with 9 bases spanning the gap. The germline V gene has CDR1 MNHEY and CDR2 SVGAGI. This CDR3 has 12 amino acids. This CDR3 is CASGGRTGELFF. The CDR3 DNA follows: TGTGCCAGCGGGGGGAGGACCGGGGAGCTGTTTTTT.

This chain joins TRBV3-1 (or the pseudogene TRBV3-2) and TRBJ1-3; unclear D gene. Deletions cut 10 bases from V and 2 bases from J, with 18 bases between. The germline V gene has CDR1 LGHDT and CDR2 YNNKEL (reference sequence). This CDR3 has 15 residues. This CDR3 is CATSGPPDPGNTIYF. In DNA form, the CDR3 reads TGTGCCACATCCGGGCCCCCGGACCCTGGAAACACCATATATTTT.

This sequence joins TRBV5-1 and TRBJ1-2; D is perhaps TRBD1 (6 bases). Per germline, CDR1 SGHRS and CDR2 YFSETQ. Trimming stripped 2 bases from V and 8 bases from J, with 22 bases between. The CDR3 consists of 16 residues. For the CDR3, the DNA is TGCGCCAGCAGCTTAAGAGGGGACACTCCCGTTTGGGGCTACACCTTC. Its protein product is CASSLRGDTPVWGYTF.

The genes are TRBV30 and TRBJ2-1, with D perhaps assigned TRBD1 or TRBD2 (5 bases each). The CDR3 totals 15 residues. The V gene's germline CDR1 is GTSNPN and CDR2 SVGIG (reference sequence). Deletions cut 5 bases from V and 7 bases from J, with 21 bases between. The CDR3 DNA follows: TGTGCCTGGGGGAAGGGACCCAACAAGGGGAATGAGCAGTTCTTC. Protein: CAWGKGPNKGNEQFF.

This clone occurred a few times. The chain joins TRBV18 to TRBJ1-6; no clear D gene. CDR1 and CDR2 from the germline V gene are KGHSH and LQKENI. The CDR3 runs 16 residues. With 1 base removed from V and 5 bases from J, the gap between germline ends came to 12 bases. CDR3 sequence: CASSPLQSLNNSPLHF. In nucleotides, the CDR3 is TGTGCCAGCTCACCACTACAGTCGCTGAATAATTCACCCCTCCACTTT.

The rearrangement joins TRBV4-3 to TRBJ2-2; D perhaps matches TRBD2 (7 bases). Trimming took 4 bases from V and 4 from J, leaving 22 bases between them. Germline values: CDR1 LGHNA, CDR2 YSLEER. This CDR3 is 18 amino acids long. The CDR3 nucleotides are TGCGCCAGCAGCCGGAAGGATCCCCGGGGGGCGGGCACCGGGGAGCTGTTTTTT. This sequence encodes CASSRKDPRGAGTGELFF.

The chain joins TRBV9 to TRBJ2-6; TRBD1 matches at 9 bases. Germline-derived CDR1 and CDR2 are SGDLS and YYNGEE. The CDR3 totals 19 residues. Unmatched junction bases numbered 12, after V lost 4 bases and J lost 1 base. The CDR3 protein is CASSLRGWTGVSGANVLTF. DNA for the CDR3: TGTGCCAGCAGCCTCAGGGGGTGGACAGGGGTTTCTGGGGCCAACGTCCTGACTTTC.

This rearrangement joins TRBV30 to TRBJ1-1; D gene unclear. This CDR3 has 13 residues. Trimming pared 2 bases from V and 2 bases from J, leaving 9 bases between. The germline CDR1 and CDR2 sequences are GTSNPN and SVGIG (reference sequence). The CDR3, as DNA: TGTGCCTGGAGTAGGGATTCTAACACTGAAGCTTTCTTT. It yields the protein CAWSRDSNTEAFF.

The chain employs TRBV2 and TRBJ2-7, with D tentatively TRBD1 or TRBD2 (5 bases each). CDR1 is SNHLY, CDR2 FYNNEI, per germline. The CDR3 extends over 13 amino acids. V was trimmed by 4 bases and J by 9 bases, leaving 16 bases between them. CDR3 sequence: CASSVPGASPQYV. CDR3 sequence (DNA): TGTGCCAGCAGTGTCCCCGGGGCCTCCCCGCAGTACGTC.

The chain employs TRBV19 and TRBJ2-2; 10 bases fit TRBD1. The CDR3 contains 16 residues. The germline V gene has CDR1 LNHDA and CDR2 SQIVND (reference sequence). The V gene end was trimmed by 4 bases and the J gene end by 7 bases; junction bases not matched to a gene: 9. CDR3 nucleotides: TGTGCCAGTAGTAACCGGGACAGGGGATATAGCGGGGAGCTGTTTTTT. Its protein is CASSNRDRGYSGELFF.

The CDR3 sequence: CAWSPQGTVSSYEQYV. DNA of the CDR3: TGTGCCTGGAGTCCCCAGGGGACCGTAAGCTCCTACGAGCAGTACGTC. The chain employs TRBV30 and TRBJ2-7; a possible D gene is TRBD1 (6 bases). Per germline, CDR1 GTSNPN and CDR2 SVGIG (reference sequence). The length of the CDR3 is 16 residues. The V gene lost 2 bases and the J gene lost 0 bases, with 17 bases spanning the gap.

The CDR3 here is CASSFSILETQYF. The CDR3 DNA is TGTGCCAGCAGCTTTTCTATTCTAGAGACCCAGTACTTC. This sequence joins TRBV7-2 and TRBJ2-5; no definite D call. Germline CDR1 SGHTA, CDR2 FQGNSA. V shed 3 bases and J shed 4 bases, with 9 bases lying between them. This CDR3 comprises 13 residues.